This section outlines one TCR beta chain sequence together with its context. This CDR3 has 17 amino acids. Trimming pared 3 bases from V and 0 bases from J, leaving 19 bases between. Germline CDR1 SGHDT, CDR2 YYEEEE. The sample comes from a study of patients and donors after allogeneic stem cell transplantation. MiXCR, run by TCRdb on the RT-PCR reads, gives a single entry per CDR3 protein. The table includes about 110,000 distinct CDR3 sequences, 35% detected once. What was sequenced was blood, either unsorted or a sorted T cell fraction (not recorded which). The source of this sequence is a human donor who was either an allogeneic HSCT recipient or a stem cell or donor lymphocyte infusion donor (not recorded which). It is not recorded whose cells these are; they may come from a transplant donor. This sequence joins TRBV5-6 and TRBJ2-7; TRBD1 might be the D (6 bases). The CDR3 DNA is TGTGCCAGCAGCTCCAAAGAGACAGGCGACAGCTCCTACGAGCAGTACTTC. Residues: CASSSKETGDSSYEQYF. The full variable domain, completed using reference TRBV5-6 and TRBJ2-7, is DAGVTQSPTHLIKTRGQQVTLRCSPKSGHDTVSWYQQALGQGPQFIFQYYEEEERQRGNFPDRFSGHQFPNYSSELNVNALLLGDSALYLCASSSKETGDSSYEQYFGPGTRLTVT.